Below, 2 T cell receptor beta chains from the same sample are listed, as sequenced in a study of T cell clonotyping in hematopoietic cell transplantation. The table came from immunoSEQ multiplex PCR; TCRdb's copy has only in-frame clones and leaves some out. The sample has approximately 44,000 clones, about 95% seen once; the top ten hold approximately 0.9%. The sequenced sample consisted of peripheral blood mononuclear cells. The receptor set was obtained from a man under 40 in good health. Some clones in this sample may be carry-over from other donors' samples.

CDR3 sequence reads: CASSLGGYYEQYF. CDR3 DNA sequence: TGTGCCAGCAGCTTAGGCGGGTACTACGAGCAGTACTTC. This chain connects TRBV13 to TRBJ2-7, with D unresolved. The CDR3 covers 13 residues. The germline V and J ends were trimmed by 0 bases and 3 bases, with 6 bases remaining between them. CDR1 is PRHDT and CDR2 is FYEKMQ in the germline V gene (reference sequence).

CDR3: CASSPHRWGSGGTETQYF. CDR3 in DNA: TGTGCCAGCAGCCCACACCGGTGGGGTAGCGGGGGCACAGAGACCCAGTACTTC. The rearrangement joins TRBV9 to TRBJ2-5, with 9 nucleotides matching TRBD2. The CDR3 has 18 residues. V dropped 4 bases and J dropped 4; count of bases not matched to a gene: 17. Germline V lookup: CDR1 SGDLS, CDR2 YYNGEE.